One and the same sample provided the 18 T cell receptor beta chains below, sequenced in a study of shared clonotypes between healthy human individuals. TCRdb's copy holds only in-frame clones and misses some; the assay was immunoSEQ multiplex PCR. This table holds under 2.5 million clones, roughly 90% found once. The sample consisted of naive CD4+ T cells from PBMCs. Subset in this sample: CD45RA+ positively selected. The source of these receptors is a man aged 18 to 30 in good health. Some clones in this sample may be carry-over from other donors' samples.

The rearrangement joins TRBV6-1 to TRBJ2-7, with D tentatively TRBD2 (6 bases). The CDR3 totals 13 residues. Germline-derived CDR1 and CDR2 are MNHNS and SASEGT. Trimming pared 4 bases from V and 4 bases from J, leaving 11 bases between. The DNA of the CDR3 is TGTGCCAGCAGTGTGGTGCGGGAATACGAGCAGTACTTC. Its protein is CASSVVREYEQYF.

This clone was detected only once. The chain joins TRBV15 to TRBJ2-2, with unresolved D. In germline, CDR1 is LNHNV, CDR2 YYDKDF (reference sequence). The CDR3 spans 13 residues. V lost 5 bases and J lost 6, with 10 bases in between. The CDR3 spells CATSPFWPGELFF. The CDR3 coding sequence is TGTGCCACCAGCCCCTTTTGGCCCGGGGAGCTGTTTTTT.

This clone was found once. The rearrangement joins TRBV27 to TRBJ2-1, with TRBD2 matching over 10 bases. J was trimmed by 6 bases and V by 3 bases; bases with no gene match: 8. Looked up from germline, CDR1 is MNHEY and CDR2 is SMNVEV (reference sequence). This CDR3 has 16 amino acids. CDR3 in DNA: TGTGCCAGCAGTTTGTCTAGCGGGAGTTTTGTCAATGAGCAGTTCTTC. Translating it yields CASSLSSGSFVNEQFF.

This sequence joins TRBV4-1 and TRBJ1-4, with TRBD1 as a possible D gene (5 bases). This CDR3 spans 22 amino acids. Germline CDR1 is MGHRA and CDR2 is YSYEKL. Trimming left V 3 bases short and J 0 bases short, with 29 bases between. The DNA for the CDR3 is TGCGCCAGCAGCCATATCTGGCCTATGCAGGGAACGAGTATTACAACTAATGAAAAACTGTTTTTT. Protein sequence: CASSHIWPMQGTSITTNEKLFF.

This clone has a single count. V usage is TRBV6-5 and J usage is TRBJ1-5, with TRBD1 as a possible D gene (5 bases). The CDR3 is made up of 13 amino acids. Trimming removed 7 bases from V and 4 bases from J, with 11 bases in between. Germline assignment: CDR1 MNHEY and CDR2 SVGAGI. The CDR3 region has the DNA TGTGCCAGCACGGTGGGGGAAAATCAGCCCCAGCATTTT. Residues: CASTVGENQPQHF.

The CDR3 DNA is TGTGCCAGCAGTGCTACACCCTCTGGGGCCAACGTCCTGACTTTC. Translating gives CASSATPSGANVLTF. The chain has TRBV6-1 and TRBJ2-6, with D unresolved. V was shortened by 4 bases and J by 0 bases, with 7 bases between the two germline ends. Per germline, CDR1 MNHNS and CDR2 SASEGT. The CDR3 has 15 residues.

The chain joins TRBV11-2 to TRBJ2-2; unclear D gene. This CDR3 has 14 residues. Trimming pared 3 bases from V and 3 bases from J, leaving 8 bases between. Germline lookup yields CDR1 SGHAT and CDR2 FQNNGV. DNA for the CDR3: TGTGCCAGCAGCTTCCCCCGGGACACCGGGGAGCTGTTTTTT. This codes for CASSFPRDTGELFF.

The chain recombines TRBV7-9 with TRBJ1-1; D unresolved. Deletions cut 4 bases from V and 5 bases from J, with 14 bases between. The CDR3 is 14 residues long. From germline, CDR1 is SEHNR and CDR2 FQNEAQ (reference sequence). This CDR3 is CASSWREGLTEAFF. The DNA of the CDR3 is TGTGCCAGCAGCTGGAGGGAGGGATTGACTGAAGCTTTCTTT.

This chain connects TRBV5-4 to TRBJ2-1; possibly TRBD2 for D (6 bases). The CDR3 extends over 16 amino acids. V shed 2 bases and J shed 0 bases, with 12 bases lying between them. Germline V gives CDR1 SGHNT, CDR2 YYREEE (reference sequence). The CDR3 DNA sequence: TGTGCCAGCAGCTTAGCGGGTGGCACCTCCTACAATGAGCAGTTCTTC. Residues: CASSLAGGTSYNEQFF.

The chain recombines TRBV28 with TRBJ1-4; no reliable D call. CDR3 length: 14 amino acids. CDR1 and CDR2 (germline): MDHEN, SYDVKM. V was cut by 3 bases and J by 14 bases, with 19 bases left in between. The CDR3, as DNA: TGTGCCAGCAGTTTGGAACGGGTCTCAGGTGGGCTGTTTTTT. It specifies CASSLERVSGGLFF.

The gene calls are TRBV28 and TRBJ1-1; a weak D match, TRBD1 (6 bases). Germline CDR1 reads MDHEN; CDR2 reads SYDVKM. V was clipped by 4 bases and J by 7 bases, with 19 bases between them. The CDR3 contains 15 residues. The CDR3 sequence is CASSSRGTGPNEAFF. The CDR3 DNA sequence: TGTGCCAGCAGTTCCCGGGGAACAGGGCCCAATGAAGCTTTCTTT.

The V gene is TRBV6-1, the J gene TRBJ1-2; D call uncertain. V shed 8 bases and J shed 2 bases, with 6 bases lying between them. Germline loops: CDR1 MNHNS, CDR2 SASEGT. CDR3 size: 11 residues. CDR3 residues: CASAENYGYTF. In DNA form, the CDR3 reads TGTGCCAGCGCGGAAAACTATGGCTACACCTTC.

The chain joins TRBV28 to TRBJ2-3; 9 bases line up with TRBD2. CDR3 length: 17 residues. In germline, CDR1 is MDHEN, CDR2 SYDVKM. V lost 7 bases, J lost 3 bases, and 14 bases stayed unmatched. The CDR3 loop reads CASTRGGAGGLTDTQYF. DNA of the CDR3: TGTGCCAGCACCCGAGGCGGAGCGGGAGGTTTAACAGATACGCAGTATTTT.

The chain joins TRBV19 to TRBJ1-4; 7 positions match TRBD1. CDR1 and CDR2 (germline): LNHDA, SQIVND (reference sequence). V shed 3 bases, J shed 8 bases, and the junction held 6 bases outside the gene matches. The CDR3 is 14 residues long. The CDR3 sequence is CASSIWDSYEKLFF. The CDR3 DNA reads TGTGCCAGTAGTATCTGGGACAGTTACGAAAAACTGTTTTTT.

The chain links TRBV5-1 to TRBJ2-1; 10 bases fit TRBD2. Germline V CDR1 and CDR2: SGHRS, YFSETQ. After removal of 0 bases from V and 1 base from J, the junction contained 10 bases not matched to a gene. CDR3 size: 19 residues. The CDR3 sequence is CASSLGIGTSAPSYNEQFF. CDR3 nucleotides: TGCGCCAGCAGCTTGGGAATCGGGACTAGCGCCCCGTCCTACAATGAGCAGTTCTTC.

CDR3 DNA: TGCAGCGTCCGGGGGGGTACAACCGGGGAGCTGTTTTTT. This sequence encodes CSVRGGTTGELFF. The chain has TRBV29-1 and TRBJ2-2, with 8 bases that match TRBD2. Trimming removed 6 bases from V and 5 bases from J; junction bases left unmatched: 5. CDR3 length: 13 amino acids. Germline values: CDR1 SQVTM, CDR2 ANQGSEA.

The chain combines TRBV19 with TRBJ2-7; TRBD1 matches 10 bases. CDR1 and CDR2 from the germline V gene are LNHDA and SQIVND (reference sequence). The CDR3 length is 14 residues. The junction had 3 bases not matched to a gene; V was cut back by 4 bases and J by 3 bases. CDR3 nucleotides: TGTGCCAGTAGTACGACAGGGGGCGGCTACGAGCAGTACTTC. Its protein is CASSTTGGGYEQYF.

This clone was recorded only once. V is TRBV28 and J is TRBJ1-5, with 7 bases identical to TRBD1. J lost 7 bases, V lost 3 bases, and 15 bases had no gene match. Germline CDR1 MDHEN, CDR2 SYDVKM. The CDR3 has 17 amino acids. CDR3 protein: CASSFPTARGGSQPQHF. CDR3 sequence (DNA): TGTGCCAGCAGTTTCCCCACCGCCAGGGGGGGTTCGCAGCCCCAGCATTTT.